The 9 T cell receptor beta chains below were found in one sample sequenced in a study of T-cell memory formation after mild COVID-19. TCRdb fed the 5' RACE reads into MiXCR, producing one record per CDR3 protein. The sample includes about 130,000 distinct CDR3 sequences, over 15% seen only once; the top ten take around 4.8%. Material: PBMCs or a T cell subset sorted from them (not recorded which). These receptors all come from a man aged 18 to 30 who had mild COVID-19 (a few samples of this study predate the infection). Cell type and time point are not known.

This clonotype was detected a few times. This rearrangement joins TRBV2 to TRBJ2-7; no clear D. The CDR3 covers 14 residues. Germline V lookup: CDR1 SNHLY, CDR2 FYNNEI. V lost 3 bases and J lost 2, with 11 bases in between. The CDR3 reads CASSERTNTYEQYF. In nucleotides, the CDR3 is TGTGCCAGCAGTGAGCGGACCAATACCTACGAGCAGTACTTC.

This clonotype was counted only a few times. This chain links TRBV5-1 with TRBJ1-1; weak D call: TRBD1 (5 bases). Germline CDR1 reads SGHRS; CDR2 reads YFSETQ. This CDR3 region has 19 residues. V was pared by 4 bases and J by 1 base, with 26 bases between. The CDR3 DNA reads TGCGCCAGCAGCATGGACGGACCGGGACGTAAAGATGGGAACACTGAAGCTTTCTTT. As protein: CASSMDGPGRKDGNTEAFF.

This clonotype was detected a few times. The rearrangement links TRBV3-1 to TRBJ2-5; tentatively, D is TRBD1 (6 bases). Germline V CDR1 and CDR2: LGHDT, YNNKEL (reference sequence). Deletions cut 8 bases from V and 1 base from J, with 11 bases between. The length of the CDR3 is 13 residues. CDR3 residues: CASASRGQETQYF. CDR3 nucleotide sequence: TGTGCCAGCGCCAGCAGGGGCCAAGAGACCCAGTACTTC.

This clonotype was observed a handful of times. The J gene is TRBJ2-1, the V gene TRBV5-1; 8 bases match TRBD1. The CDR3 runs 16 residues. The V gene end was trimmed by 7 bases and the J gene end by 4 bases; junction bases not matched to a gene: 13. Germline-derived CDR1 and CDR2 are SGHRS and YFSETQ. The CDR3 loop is CASQLVGTGYYNEQFF. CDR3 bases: TGCGCCAGCCAGTTGGTGGGGACAGGTTATTACAATGAGCAGTTCTTC.

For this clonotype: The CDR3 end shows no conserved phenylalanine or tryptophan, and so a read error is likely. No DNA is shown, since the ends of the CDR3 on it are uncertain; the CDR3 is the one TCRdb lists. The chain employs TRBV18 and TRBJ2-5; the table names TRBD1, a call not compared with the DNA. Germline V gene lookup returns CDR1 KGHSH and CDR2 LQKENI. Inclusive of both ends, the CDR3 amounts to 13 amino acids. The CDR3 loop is CASSPSDRGSIGL.

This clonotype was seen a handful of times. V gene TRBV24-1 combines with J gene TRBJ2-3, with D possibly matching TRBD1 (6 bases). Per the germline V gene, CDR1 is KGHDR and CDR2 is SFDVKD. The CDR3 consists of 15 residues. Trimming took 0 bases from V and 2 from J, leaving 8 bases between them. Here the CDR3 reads CATSDLPGATDTQYF. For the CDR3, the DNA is TGTGCCACCAGTGATTTGCCAGGGGCCACAGATACGCAGTATTTT.

CDR3 residues: CSLRDVWYQETQYF. The CDR3 DNA follows: TGCAGCCTTCGGGACGTTTGGTACCAAGAGACCCAGTACTTC. The chain links TRBV29-1 to TRBJ2-5; D tentatively fits TRBD1 or TRBD2 (5 bases each). The CDR3 sequence is 14 residues long. V shed 8 bases and J shed 0 bases, with 16 bases lying between them. The germline V gene encodes CDR1 SQVTM and CDR2 ANQGSEA.

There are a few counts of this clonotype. The CDR3 nucleotides are TGTGCCAGCAGCCCGGGACAGATACCGAACATTCAGTACTTC. It specifies CASSPGQIPNIQYF. The gene calls are TRBV7-3 and TRBJ2-4; 7 bases are shared with TRBD1. CDR1 is SGHTA, CDR2 FQGTGA, per germline. The CDR3 is made up of 14 amino acids. V shed 5 bases and J 7 bases; nucleotides not matched to a gene: 8.

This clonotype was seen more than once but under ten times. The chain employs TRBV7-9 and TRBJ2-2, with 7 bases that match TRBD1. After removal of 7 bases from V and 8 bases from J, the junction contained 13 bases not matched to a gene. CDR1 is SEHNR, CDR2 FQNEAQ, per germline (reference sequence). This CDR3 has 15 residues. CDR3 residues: CASTLGTVDQGELFF. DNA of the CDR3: TGTGCCAGCACCCTCGGGACAGTCGATCAGGGGGAGCTGTTTTTT.